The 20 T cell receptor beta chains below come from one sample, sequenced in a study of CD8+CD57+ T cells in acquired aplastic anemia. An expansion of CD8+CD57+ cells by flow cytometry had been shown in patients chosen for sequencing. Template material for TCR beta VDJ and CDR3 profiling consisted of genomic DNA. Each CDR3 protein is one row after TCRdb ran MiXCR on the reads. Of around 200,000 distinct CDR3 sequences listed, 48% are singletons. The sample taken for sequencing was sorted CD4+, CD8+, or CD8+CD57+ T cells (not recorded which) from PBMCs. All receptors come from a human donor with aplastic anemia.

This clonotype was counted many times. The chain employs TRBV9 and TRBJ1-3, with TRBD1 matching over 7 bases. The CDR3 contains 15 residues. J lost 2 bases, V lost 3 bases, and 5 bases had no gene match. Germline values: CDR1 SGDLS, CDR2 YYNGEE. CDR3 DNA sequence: TGTGCCAGCAGCGCCTTAACAGGGGCTGGAAACACCATATATTTT. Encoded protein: CASSALTGAGNTIYF.

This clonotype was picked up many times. CDR3 coding DNA: TGTGCCAGCAGTTTCCGGTCTAGTTACGAGCAGTACTTC. Its protein product is CASSFRSSYEQYF. The rearrangement uses TRBV12-3 or TRBV12-4 and TRBJ2-7; D is unclear. The CDR3 consists of 13 residues. Between the trimmed V and J ends, which lost 3 bases and 4 bases, there was a span of 10 bases.

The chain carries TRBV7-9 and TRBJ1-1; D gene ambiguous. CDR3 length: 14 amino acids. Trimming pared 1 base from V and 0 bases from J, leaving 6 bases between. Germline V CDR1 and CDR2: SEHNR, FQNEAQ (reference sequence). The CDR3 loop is CASSLEHMNTEAFF. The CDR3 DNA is TGTGCCAGCAGCTTAGAACACATGAACACTGAAGCTTTCTTT.

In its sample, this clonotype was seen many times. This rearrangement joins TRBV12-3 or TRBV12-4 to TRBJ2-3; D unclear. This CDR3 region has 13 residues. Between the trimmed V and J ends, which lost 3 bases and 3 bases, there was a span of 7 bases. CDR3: CASSFPGTDTQYF. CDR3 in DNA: TGTGCCAGCAGTTTCCCCGGGACAGATACGCAGTATTTT.

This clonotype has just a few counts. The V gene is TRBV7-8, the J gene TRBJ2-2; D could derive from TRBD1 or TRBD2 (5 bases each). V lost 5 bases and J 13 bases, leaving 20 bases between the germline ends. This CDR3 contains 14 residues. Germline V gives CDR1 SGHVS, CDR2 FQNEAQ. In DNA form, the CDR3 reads TGTGCCAGCAGCGCCCGGGACCTCTCAAAAGGGCTGTTTTTT. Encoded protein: CASSARDLSKGLFF.

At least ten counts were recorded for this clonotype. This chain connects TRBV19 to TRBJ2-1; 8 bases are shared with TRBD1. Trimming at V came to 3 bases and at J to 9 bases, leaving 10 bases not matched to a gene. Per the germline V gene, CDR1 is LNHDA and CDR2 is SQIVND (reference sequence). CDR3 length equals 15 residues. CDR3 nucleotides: TGTGCCAGTAGTATTGGACAGGGTGGGTTTTCTGAGCAGTTCTTC. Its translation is CASSIGQGGFSEQFF. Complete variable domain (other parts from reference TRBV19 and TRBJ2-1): DGGITQSPKYLFRKEGQNVTLSCEQNLNHDAMYWYRQDPGQGLRLIYYSQIVNDFQKGDIAEGYSVSREKKESFPLTVTSAQKNPTAFYLCASSIGQGGFSEQFFGPGTRLTVL.

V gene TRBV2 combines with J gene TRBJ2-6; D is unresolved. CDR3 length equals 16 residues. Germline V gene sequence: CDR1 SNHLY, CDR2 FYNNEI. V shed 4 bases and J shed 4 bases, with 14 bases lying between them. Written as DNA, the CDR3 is TGTGCCAGCAGTGCCGCCATTGCTCCCGGGGCCAACGTCCTGACTTTC. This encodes CASSAAIAPGANVLTF.

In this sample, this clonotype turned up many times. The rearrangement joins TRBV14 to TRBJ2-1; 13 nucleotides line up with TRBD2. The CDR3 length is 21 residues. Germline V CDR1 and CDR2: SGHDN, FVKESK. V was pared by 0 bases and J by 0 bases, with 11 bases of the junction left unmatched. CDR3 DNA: TGTGCCAGCAGCCAAGAGTTTTGGAGGACTAGCGGGAGCAGCTCCTACAATGAGCAGTTCTTC. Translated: CASSQEFWRTSGSSSYNEQFF.

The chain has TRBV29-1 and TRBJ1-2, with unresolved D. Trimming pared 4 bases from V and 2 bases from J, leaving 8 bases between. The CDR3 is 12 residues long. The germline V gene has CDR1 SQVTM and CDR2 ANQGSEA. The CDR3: CSVAGRNYGYTF. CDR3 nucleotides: TGCAGCGTTGCTGGCAGGAACTATGGCTACACCTTC.

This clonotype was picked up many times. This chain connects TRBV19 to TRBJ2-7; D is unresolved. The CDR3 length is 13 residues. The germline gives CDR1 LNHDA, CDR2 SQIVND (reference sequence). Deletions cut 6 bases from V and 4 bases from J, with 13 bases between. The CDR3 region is CASSTGLNYEQYF. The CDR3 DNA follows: TGTGCCAGTAGCACCGGCCTCAATTACGAGCAGTACTTC.

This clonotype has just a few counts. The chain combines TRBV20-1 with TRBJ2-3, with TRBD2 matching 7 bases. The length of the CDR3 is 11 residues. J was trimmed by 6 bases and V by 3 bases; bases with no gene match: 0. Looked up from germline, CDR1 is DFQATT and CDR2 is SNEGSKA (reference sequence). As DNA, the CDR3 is TGCAGTGCTAGGGGGGGGGATACGCAGTATTTT. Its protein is CSARGGDTQYF.

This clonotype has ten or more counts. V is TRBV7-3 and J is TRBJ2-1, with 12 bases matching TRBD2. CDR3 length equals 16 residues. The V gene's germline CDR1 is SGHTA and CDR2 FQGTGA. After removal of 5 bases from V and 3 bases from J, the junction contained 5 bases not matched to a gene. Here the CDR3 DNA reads TGTGCCAGCAGCCCCCAGACTAGCGGGGGCTACAATGAGCAGTTCTTC. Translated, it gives CASSPQTSGGYNEQFF. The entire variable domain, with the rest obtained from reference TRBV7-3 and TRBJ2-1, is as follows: GAGVSQTPSNKVTEKGKYVELRCDPISGHTALYWYRQSLGQGPEFLIYFQGTGAADDSGLPNDRFFAVRPEGSVSTLKIQRTERGDSAVYLCASSPQTSGGYNEQFFGPGTRLTVL.

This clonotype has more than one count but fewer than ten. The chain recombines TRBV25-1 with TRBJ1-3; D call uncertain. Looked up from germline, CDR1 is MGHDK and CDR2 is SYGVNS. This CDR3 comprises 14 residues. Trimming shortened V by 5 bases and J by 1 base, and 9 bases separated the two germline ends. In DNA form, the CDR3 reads TGTGCCAGCAGTTTGACAAGTTCTGGAAACACCATATATTTT. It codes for CASSLTSSGNTIYF.

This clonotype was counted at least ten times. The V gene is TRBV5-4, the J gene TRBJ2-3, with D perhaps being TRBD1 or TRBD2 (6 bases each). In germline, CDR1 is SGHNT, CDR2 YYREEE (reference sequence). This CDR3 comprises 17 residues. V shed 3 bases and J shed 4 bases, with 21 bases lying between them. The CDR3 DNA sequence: TGTGCCAGCAGCTACCTAGGGTGGGGGGCGCATTCAGATACGCAGTATTTT. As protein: CASSYLGWGAHSDTQYF. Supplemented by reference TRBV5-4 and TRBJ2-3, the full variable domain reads ETGVTQSPTHLIKTRGQQVTLRCSSQSGHNTVSWYQQALGQGPQFIFQYYREEENGRGNFPPRFSGLQFPNYSSELNVNALELDDSALYLCASSYLGWGAHSDTQYFGPGTRLTVL.

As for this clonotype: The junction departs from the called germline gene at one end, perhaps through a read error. CDR3: CASSMGQLHYEQYF. The DNA of the CDR3 is TGTGCCAGCAGTATGGGACAGCTTCACTACGAGCAGTACTTC. The rearrangement joins TRBV10-3 to TRBJ2-7; 7 nucleotides line up with TRBD1. The V gene's germline CDR1 is ENHRY and CDR2 SYGVKD. The length of the CDR3 is 14 residues.

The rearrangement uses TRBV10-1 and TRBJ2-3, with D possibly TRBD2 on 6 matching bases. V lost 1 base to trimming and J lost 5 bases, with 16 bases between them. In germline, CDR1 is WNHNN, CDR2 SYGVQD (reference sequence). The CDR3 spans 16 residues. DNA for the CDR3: TGCGCCAGCAGTGAGTGTCTTATTGGAGCGGGAGATACGCAGTATTTT. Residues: CASSECLIGAGDTQYF.

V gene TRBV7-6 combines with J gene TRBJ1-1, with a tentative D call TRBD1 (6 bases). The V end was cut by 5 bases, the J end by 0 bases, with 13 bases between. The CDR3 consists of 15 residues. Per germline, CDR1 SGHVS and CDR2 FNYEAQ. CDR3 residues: CASSLLQGMNTEAFF. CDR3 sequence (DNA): TGTGCCAGCAGCCTACTCCAGGGGATGAACACTGAAGCTTTCTTT.

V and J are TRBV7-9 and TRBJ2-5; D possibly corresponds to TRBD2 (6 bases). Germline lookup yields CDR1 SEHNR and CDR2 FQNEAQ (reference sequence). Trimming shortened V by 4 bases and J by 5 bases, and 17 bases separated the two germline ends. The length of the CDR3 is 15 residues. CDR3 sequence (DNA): TGTGCCAGCAGCTCGAACCGACTAGGCGTTGAGACCCAGTACTTC. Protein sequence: CASSSNRLGVETQYF.

The CDR3 DNA reads as TGTGCCATCAGTGGATTAGCGGGGTCCACAGATACGCAGTATTTT. Translating gives CAISGLAGSTDTQYF. The chain couples TRBV10-3 to TRBJ2-3; 8 nucleotides agree with TRBD2. Germline V CDR1 and CDR2: ENHRY, SYGVKD. V dropped 4 bases and J dropped 2; count of bases not matched to a gene: 5. This CDR3 spans 15 amino acids.

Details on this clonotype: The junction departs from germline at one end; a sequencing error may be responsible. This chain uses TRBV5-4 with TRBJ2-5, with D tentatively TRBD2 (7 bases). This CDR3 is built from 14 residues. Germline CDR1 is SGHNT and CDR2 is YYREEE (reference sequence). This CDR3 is CASSPKGGAETQCF. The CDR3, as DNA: TGTGCCAGCAGCCCCAAGGGGGGGGCAGAGACCCAGTGCTTC. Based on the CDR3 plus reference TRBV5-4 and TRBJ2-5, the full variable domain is ETGVTQSPTHLIKTRGQQVTLRCSSQSGHNTVSWYQQALGQGPQFIFQYYREEENGRGNFPPRFSGLQFPNYSSELNVNALELDDSALYLCASSPKGGAETQCFGPGTRLLVL.